Listed below are T cell receptor beta chains from one sample, sequenced in a study of T-cell reconstitution after alpha-beta-depleted transplantation in children. TCRdb re-called the PCR reads through MiXCR, storing one row per CDR3 protein. Of hundreds of thousands of distinct CDR3 sequences listed, roughly 17% were seen once; the top ten hold around two fifths. The source was PBMCs, mostly from graft donor cells, collected 360 days after TCRalphabeta/CD19-depleted stem cell transplant. The receptors derive from a male patient aged 2 to 10 who had a stem cell transplant for acute lymphoblastic leukemia, so the T cells may come from the graft donor. Each CDR3 is given with its conserved first and last residue. Fields, in order: V gene, J gene, D gene, clone size, CDR3 DNA, CDR3 protein. A D gene is named only where the DNA matches it firmly. Clone size, where shown, is once, few, many, or a class for clones that have expanded.

TRBV27,TRBJ2-3,TRBD2,many,TGTGCCAGCAGTCTCCCACCCGGACTAGCGGGGACAGATACGCAGTATTTT,CASSLPPGLAGTDTQYF
TRBV14,TRBJ1-6,TRBD1,-,TGTGCCAGCAGCCACTTATCGACAGGGGGATCTAATTCACCCCTCCACTTT,CASSHLSTGGSNSPLHF
TRBV28,TRBJ2-2,TRBD2,few,TGTGCCAGCACCCGGACTAGCGGAGGCCCCGGGGAGCTGTTTTTT,CASTRTSGGPGELFF
TRBV5-1,TRBJ2-2,-,few,TGCGCCAGCAGCTTGAGGGCAGACCTTCTACATTTTACCGGGGAGCTGTTTTTT,CASSLRADLLHFTGELFF
TRBV18,TRBJ2-7,TRBD1,few,TGTGCCAGCTCAGAAACACGGACAGGGGGCGGCGAGCAGTACTTC,CASSETRTGGGEQYF
TRBV7-9,TRBJ2-7,-,-,TGTGCCAGCAGCTTATGGCGGCCGGACGAGCAGTACTTC,CASSLWRPDEQYF
TRBV12-3/TRBV12-4,TRBJ1-6,-,few,TGTGCCAGCAGCCAGAACAGGGTTGGGTCACCCCTCCACTTT,CASSQNRVGSPLHF
TRBV4-2,TRBJ2-5,TRBD1,-,TGTGCCAGCAGTTCAGGGGGCATAGAGACCCAGTACTTC,CASSSGGIETQYF
TRBV28,TRBJ2-1,-,-,TGTGCCAGCAATATAGCTCAGAACAATGAGCAGTTCTTC,CASNIAQNNEQFF
TRBV29-1,TRBJ1-1,-,few,TGCAGCGTTGAAGACCCCTTAAACACTGAAGCTTTCTTT,CSVEDPLNTEAFF
TRBV12-3/TRBV12-4,TRBJ2-7,-,few,TGTGCCAGCAGTACAGGGATCTACGAGCAGTACTTC,CASSTGIYEQYF
TRBV28,TRBJ2-3,-,many,TGTGCCAGCAGTCGTGGCGGTGCTGGTACAGATACGCAGTATTTT,CASSRGGAGTDTQYF
TRBV4-3,TRBJ2-1,TRBD2,many,TGCGCCAGCAGCCCCACTATCTCACTAGCGGGAGGGGGCAATGAGCAGTTCTTC,CASSPTISLAGGGNEQFF
TRBV12-3/TRBV12-4,TRBJ2-1,TRBD1,-,TGTGCCAGCAGTTTAGATGGGACAGGGAATGAGCAGTTCTTC,CASSLDGTGNEQFF
TRBV3-1,TRBJ2-7,-,few,TGTGCCAGCAGCCATCTCGGGGCACACTTTAACTACGAGCAGTACTTC,CASSHLGAHFNYEQYF
TRBV4-2,TRBJ2-3,TRBD2,few,TGTGCCAGCAGCCAAGTCGGCGGGAGGGCCATGGCAGATACGCAGTATTTT,CASSQVGGRAMADTQYF
TRBV9,TRBJ2-5,-,few,TGTGCCAGCAGCATCGACCACCAAGAGACCCAGTACTTC,CASSIDHQETQYF
TRBV19,TRBJ2-1,TRBD2,few,TGTGCCAGTAGCCCGACTAGCGGGAGGTGGGATGAGCAGTTCTTC,CASSPTSGRWDEQFF
TRBV5-1,TRBJ2-2,-,many,TGCGCCAGCAGCTTGGTGGTCGGGCCTAACACCGGGGAGCTGTTTTTT,CASSLVVGPNTGELFF
TRBV6-2/TRBV6-3,TRBJ2-7,-,few,TGTGCCAGCAGTTTGAGTGGCATTGGGTACGAGCAGTACTTC,CASSLSGIGYEQYF
TRBV7-2,TRBJ2-3,TRBD2,-,TGTGCCAGCAGCCCGCGACTAGCGGGGACTCTAGATACGCAGTATTTT,CASSPRLAGTLDTQYF
TRBV7-9,TRBJ1-2,-,-,TGTGCCAGCAGCTTCAGGATTCGCGGCTACACCTTC,CASSFRIRGYTF
TRBV5-4,TRBJ2-1,TRBD1,few,TGTGCCAGCAGGCGAGGGACAGACAGGCTCCTACCCAATGAGCAGTTCTTC,CASRRGTDRLLPNEQFF
TRBV4-2,TRBJ2-5,-,-,TGTGCCAGCAGCCAAGATACCAAGACCCAGTACTTC,CASSQDTKTQYF
TRBV7-2,TRBJ2-3,-,many,TGTGCCAGCAGCCCTTCCCCAGGGCAGATTAGCACAGATACGCAGTATTTT,CASSPSPGQISTDTQYF
TRBV5-4,TRBJ2-3,-,-,TGTGCCAGCAGCTTGGAGCGGACTAGCACAGATACGCAGTATTTT,CASSLERTSTDTQYF
TRBV11-2,TRBJ2-1,-,many,TGTGCCAGCAGCGGAGAGAGTCACAATGAGCAGTTCTTC,CASSGESHNEQFF
TRBV2,TRBJ1-2,-,medium-sized,TGTGCCAGCAGTGAATGGGTCGACAGAGATACTAACTATGGCTACACCTTC,CASSEWVDRDTNYGYTF
TRBV5-1,TRBJ2-6,-,many,TGCGCCAGCAGCTGGCTTAGCTCTGGGGCCAACGTCCTGACTTTC,CASSWLSSGANVLTF
TRBV7-9,TRBJ2-7,-,few,TGTGCCAGCAGCCCCCGGAGTTGGACAGAGAGCTCCTACGAGCAGTACTTC,CASSPRSWTESSYEQYF
TRBV28,TRBJ1-2,-,many,TGTGCCAGCAGTTTCGCTCAGGGGCTGGGCTATGGCTACACCTTC,CASSFAQGLGYGYTF
TRBV20-1,TRBJ2-3,-,many,TGCAGTGCCATCCGGTGGGAGTCAGTAGATACGCAGTATTTT,CSAIRWESVDTQYF